This TCR beta chain was found in a study of metastatic and nonmetastatic thyroid tumors. From the PCR reads, TCRdb re-called clones with MiXCR. The sample gives 24,000 or so clones, around 20% of which show up once; around 6.9% is in the top ten. None of the patients had undergone any treatment ahead of thyroid surgery. J gave up 8 bases and V 3 bases, and 9 bases lay outside the gene matches. The germline V gene has CDR1 LGHNA and CDR2 YNFKEQ. The CDR3 runs 15 residues. The sequenced material came from blood. The chain combines TRBV4-2 with TRBJ1-4; 7 positions match TRBD1. The receptor comes from a female donor with papillary thyroid cancer or a benign thyroid nodule (not recorded which). Some clones in this sample may be carry-over from other donors' samples. CDR3 nucleotide sequence: TGTGCCAGCAGCCAGGCCGACAGGGAGGCGGAAAAACTGTTTTTT. Protein: CASSQADREAEKLFF.